These 20 T cell receptor beta chains originate from one sample sequenced in a study of long-term antiretroviral therapy in people with HIV. An immunoSEQ assay, version v3.0, was performed at survey level. The method was immunoSEQ multiplex PCR; TCRdb's version includes in-frame clones alone and lacks a portion of them. Of 20,000 to 30,000 clones in the sample, 70% to 80% were seen once. Material: unsorted PBMCs, obtained 1.2 years after starting antiretroviral therapy. These TCRs come from a woman in her thirties or forties with HIV.

This clone ranks as medium-sized. The chain joins TRBV7-9 to TRBJ2-7; 10 nucleotides agree with TRBD2. CDR3 length: 14 residues. Germline V gene lookup returns CDR1 SEHNR and CDR2 FQNEAQ (reference sequence). The V and J ends lost 4 bases and 4 bases, in that order; junction bases with no gene match: 4. CDR3 loop: CASSSLAGVYEQYF. In DNA form, the CDR3 reads TGTGCCAGCAGCTCTCTAGCGGGAGTTTACGAGCAGTACTTC.

The chain combines TRBV5-8 with TRBJ2-1; TRBD2 matches at 14 bases. This CDR3 comprises 15 residues. Germline V lookup: CDR1 SGHTS, CDR2 YDEGEE. Trimming cost V 8 bases and J 8 bases; bases outside gene matches: 9. This CDR3 is CASWGLAGALYEQFF. The CDR3 DNA is TGTGCCAGTTGGGGACTAGCGGGAGCTTTGTATGAGCAGTTCTTC.

The rearrangement links TRBV6-5 to TRBJ1-1, with unresolved D. V shed 4 bases and J shed 10 bases, with 19 bases lying between them. Germline assignment: CDR1 MNHEY and CDR2 SVGAGI. The CDR3 has 14 amino acids. The CDR3 is CASSSISVQPGAFF. The CDR3 DNA sequence: TGTGCCAGCAGTTCCATCTCCGTCCAGCCTGGAGCTTTCTTT.

The rearrangement joins TRBV5-4 to TRBJ2-3; perhaps D is TRBD1 or TRBD2 (7 bases each). The CDR3 spans 16 residues. V lost 4 bases and J lost 0, with 15 bases in between. Germline assignment: CDR1 SGHNT and CDR2 YYREEE (reference sequence). Written as DNA, the CDR3 is TGTGCCAGCAGCGCCAGGGGGGGCCGGAGCACAGATACGCAGTATTTT. Its protein product is CASSARGGRSTDTQYF.

The chain combines TRBV4-2 with TRBJ1-6, with D maybe TRBD1 (6 bases). The CDR3 runs to 17 residues. Trimming removed 0 bases from V and 9 bases from J, with 18 bases in between. From germline, CDR1 is LGHNA and CDR2 YNFKEQ. The CDR3 spells CASSQEPSGGAGSPLHF. The CDR3 nucleotides are TGTGCCAGCAGCCAAGAACCTTCGGGGGGGGCCGGTTCACCCCTCCACTTT.

This chain links TRBV12-5 with TRBJ2-1, with D unresolved. Looked up from germline, CDR1 is LGHNT and CDR2 is FRNRAP. The CDR3 sequence is 13 residues long. Trimming removed 0 bases from V and 4 bases from J, with 4 bases in between. The chain's CDR3 is CASGLVVYNEQFF. The DNA for the CDR3 is TGTGCTAGTGGTTTGGTCGTATACAATGAGCAGTTCTTC.

The J gene is TRBJ1-2, the V gene TRBV11-2; TRBD1 might be the D (5 bases). This CDR3 is 13 amino acids long. With 7 bases removed from V and 3 bases from J, the gap between germline ends came to 12 bases. CDR1 SGHAT and CDR2 FQNNGV come from the germline V gene. CDR3 loop: CASTPGTYYGYTF. The CDR3 DNA sequence: TGTGCCAGCACACCCGGGACTTACTATGGCTACACCTTC.

This clone was detected once. The chain recombines TRBV2 with TRBJ2-5, with TRBD2 as a possible D gene (6 bases). This CDR3 comprises 15 residues. The V end lost 6 bases, the J end lost 4 bases, and 18 bases lay between the germline ends. Germline CDR1 SNHLY, CDR2 FYNNEI. The CDR3: CASSSAGSRGETQYF. The CDR3 region has the DNA TGTGCCAGCAGCTCCGCGGGGAGTCGGGGAGAGACCCAGTACTTC. Filled out from reference TRBV2 and TRBJ2-5, the complete variable domain reads EPEVTQTPSHQVTQMGQEVILRCVPISNHLYFYWYRQILGQKVEFLVSFYNNEISEKSEIFDDQFSVERPDGSNFTLKIRSTKLEDSAMYFCASSSAGSRGETQYFGPGTRLLVL.

This clone was detected a few times. The chain carries TRBV7-6 and TRBJ2-2, with TRBD2 identical over 13 bases. Germline CDR1 is SGHVS and CDR2 is FNYEAQ. The CDR3 runs to 16 residues. The ends lost 8 bases at V and 4 bases at J; junction bases unmatched: 7. CDR3 sequence: CASSTRTSGSTGELFF. CDR3 in DNA: TGTGCCAGCTCGACTCGGACTAGCGGGAGCACCGGGGAGCTGTTTTTT.

The rearrangement uses TRBV13 and TRBJ1-1; D gene uncertain. The CDR3 is 11 amino acids. The V end was cut by 5 bases, the J end by 2 bases, with 3 bases between. Germline lookup yields CDR1 PRHDT and CDR2 FYEKMQ (reference sequence). CDR3: CASSPNTEAFF. In DNA, the CDR3 is TGTGCCAGCAGCCCAAACACTGAAGCTTTCTTT.

The table lists this clone with a count of one. V usage is TRBV4-3 and J usage is TRBJ2-7; 10 positions match TRBD2. Germline assignment: CDR1 LGHNA and CDR2 YSLEER. The CDR3 consists of 18 residues. The V segment lost 0 bases and the J segment 2 bases; nucleotides outside the gene matches: 10. The CDR3 loop is CASSQDRVAGGLTYEQYF. DNA of the CDR3: TGCGCCAGCAGCCAAGATCGGGTAGCGGGGGGCTTGACCTACGAGCAGTACTTC.

This clone came up once. CDR3 DNA sequence: TGTGCCTGGGTGGGACAGGGATCCGGCGGCTACACCTTC. This sequence encodes CAWVGQGSGGYTF. J is TRBJ1-2 and V is TRBV30, with 9 positions matching TRBD1. This CDR3 is built from 13 residues. The germline V gene has CDR1 GTSNPN and CDR2 SVGIG (reference sequence). J was trimmed by 8 bases and V by 5 bases; bases with no gene match: 9.

This sequence joins TRBV4-3 and TRBJ1-4; D gene unclear. The CDR3 consists of 14 residues. The V gene lost 1 base and the J gene lost 3 bases, with 6 bases spanning the gap. CDR1 and CDR2 (germline): LGHNA, YSLEER. The chain's CDR3 is CASSQGVANEKLFF. CDR3 coding DNA: TGCGCCAGCAGCCAAGGGGTAGCTAATGAAAAACTGTTTTTT.

The rearrangement uses TRBV30 and TRBJ1-6, with no clear D. The germline V gene encodes CDR1 GTSNPN and CDR2 SVGIG (reference sequence). Deletions cut 0 bases from V and 8 bases from J, with 17 bases between. CDR3 length equals 16 residues. CDR3 DNA: TGTGCCTGGAGTGTAAGAAGGCCTACCGGGGATTCACCCCTCCACTTT. Amino acid sequence: CAWSVRRPTGDSPLHF.

J is TRBJ1-1 and V is TRBV4-1; D not certain. The length of the CDR3 is 12 residues. Germline loops: CDR1 MGHRA, CDR2 YSYEKL. Trimming removed 3 bases from V and 0 bases from J, with 2 bases in between. This CDR3 is CASSQVNTEAFF. CDR3 nucleotide sequence: TGCGCCAGCAGCCAGGTGAACACTGAAGCTTTCTTT.

V and J are TRBV7-6 and TRBJ2-7; TRBD1 might be the D (5 bases). The germline V gene encodes CDR1 SGHVS and CDR2 FNYEAQ. The CDR3 spans 15 residues. Trimming shortened V by 1 base and J by 4 bases, and 14 bases separated the two germline ends. The CDR3 DNA reads TGTGCCAGCAGCTTAGATGACAGCAAGACTTACGAGCAGTACTTC. This encodes CASSLDDSKTYEQYF.

This clone has just one count. The chain combines TRBV11-3 with TRBJ1-1; a weak D match, TRBD1 (5 bases). Germline V gene lookup returns CDR1 SGHNT and CDR2 YENEEA. The CDR3 sequence is 14 residues long. V lost 5 bases to trimming and J lost 0 bases, with 10 bases between them. The chain's CDR3 is CASSLGGLNTEAFF. In DNA form, the CDR3 reads TGTGCCAGCAGCCTCGGGGGATTGAACACTGAAGCTTTCTTT.

This chain uses TRBV5-4 with TRBJ1-5; no reliable D call. Germline V gene sequence: CDR1 SGHNT, CDR2 YYREEE (reference sequence). The V end lost 0 bases, the J end lost 3 bases, and 4 bases lay between the germline ends. CDR3 length equals 13 residues. CDR3: CASSLGTNQPQHF. The CDR3 nucleotides read TGTGCCAGCAGCTTGGGAACCAATCAGCCCCAGCATTTT.

The DNA for the CDR3 is TGTGCCAGCGGCGGAGGGGCTGGAAACACCATATATTTT. Translation: CASGGGAGNTIYF. The chain links TRBV7-9 to TRBJ1-3; D is perhaps TRBD1 (5 bases). The V and J ends lost 8 bases and 2 bases respectively, with 10 bases between them. Germline CDR1 reads SEHNR; CDR2 reads FQNEAQ (reference sequence). The CDR3 is 13 residues long.

In this sample, this clone turned up a few times. This chain connects TRBV27 to TRBJ1-2; 9 bases fit TRBD1. The length of the CDR3 is 14 residues. Germline-derived CDR1 and CDR2 are MNHEY and SMNVEV (reference sequence). V lost 10 bases, J lost 2 bases, and 8 bases stayed unmatched. The CDR3 coding sequence is TGTGCCACCTCCCCAGGGACAGGGAACTATGGCTACACCTTC. Protein product: CATSPGTGNYGYTF.